This paragraph covers one TCR beta chain sequence. Its specificity is unknown. Primers included in the PCR were 60 Vbeta and 13 Jbeta primers. Produced via immunoSEQ multiplex PCR; TCRdb's table is partial and in-frame only. The sample records some 120,000 clones, 65% to 85% being singletons. The sample is drawn from a study of cytomegalovirus exposure and HLA in healthy donors. The V gene lost 5 bases and the J gene lost 0 bases, with 5 bases spanning the gap. Germline V CDR1 and CDR2: SGHNT, YENEEA. The CDR3 loop spans 12 amino acids. Study conclusions and caveats: Several of the most significant clusters appeared, in a later analysis, to be linked to common viral pathogens. Associated with cytomegalovirus, according to the listing, were 164 TCR beta chains. No immune exposure information besides CMV serostatus was available. Specificity of a few CMV-associated chains for CMV antigens was verified in vitro.

The clonotype comes from a man aged 45 to 65 in good health and CMV-seronegative. The chain employs TRBV11-3 and TRBJ2-7; D gene unclear. Sample: PBMCs. The CDR3 reads CASSLNSYEQYF. As DNA, the CDR3 is TGTGCCAGCAGCCTTAACTCCTACGAGCAGTACTTC.